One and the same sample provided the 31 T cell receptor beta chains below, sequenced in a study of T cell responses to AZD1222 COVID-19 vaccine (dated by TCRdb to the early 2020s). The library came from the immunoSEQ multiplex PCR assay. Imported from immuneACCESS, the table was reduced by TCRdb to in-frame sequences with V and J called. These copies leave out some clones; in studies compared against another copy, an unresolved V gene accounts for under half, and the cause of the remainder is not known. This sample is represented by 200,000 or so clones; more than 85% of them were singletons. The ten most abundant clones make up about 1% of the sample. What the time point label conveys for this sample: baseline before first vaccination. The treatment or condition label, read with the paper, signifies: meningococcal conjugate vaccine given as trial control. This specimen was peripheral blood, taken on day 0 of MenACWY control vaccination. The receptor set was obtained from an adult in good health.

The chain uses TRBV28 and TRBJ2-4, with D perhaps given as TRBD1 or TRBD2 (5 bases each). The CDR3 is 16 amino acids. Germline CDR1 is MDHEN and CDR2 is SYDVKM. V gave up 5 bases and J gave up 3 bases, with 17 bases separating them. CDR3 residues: CASSDIGTLGKNIQYF. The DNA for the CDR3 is TGTGCCAGCAGTGATATCGGGACCCTGGGCAAAAACATTCAGTACTTC.

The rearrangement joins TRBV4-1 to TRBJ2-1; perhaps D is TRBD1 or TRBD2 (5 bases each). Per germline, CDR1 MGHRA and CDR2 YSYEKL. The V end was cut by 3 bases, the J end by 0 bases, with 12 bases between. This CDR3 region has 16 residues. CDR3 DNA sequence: TGCGCCAGCAGCCAGGGGGTGGGGAGCTCCTACAATGAGCAGTTCTTC. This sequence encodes CASSQGVGSSYNEQFF.

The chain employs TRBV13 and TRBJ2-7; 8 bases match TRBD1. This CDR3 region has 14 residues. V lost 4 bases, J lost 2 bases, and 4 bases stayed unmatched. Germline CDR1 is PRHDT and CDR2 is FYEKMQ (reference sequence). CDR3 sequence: CASSSRQGTYEQYF. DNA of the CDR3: TGTGCCAGCAGCTCCCGACAGGGGACCTACGAGCAGTACTTC.

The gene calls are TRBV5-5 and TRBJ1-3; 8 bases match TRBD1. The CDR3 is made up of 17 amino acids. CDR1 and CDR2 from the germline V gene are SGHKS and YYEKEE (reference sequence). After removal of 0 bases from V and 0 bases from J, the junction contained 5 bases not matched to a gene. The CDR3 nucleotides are TGTGCCAGCAGCTTGGGGGCAGGGGGCATCTCTGGAAACACCATATATTTT. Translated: CASSLGAGGISGNTIYF.

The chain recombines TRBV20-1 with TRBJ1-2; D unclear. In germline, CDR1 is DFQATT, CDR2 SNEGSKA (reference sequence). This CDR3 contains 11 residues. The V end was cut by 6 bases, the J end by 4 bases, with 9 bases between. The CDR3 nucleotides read TGCAGTGCCCCCTCGGCCTATGGCTACACCTTC. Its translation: CSAPSAYGYTF.

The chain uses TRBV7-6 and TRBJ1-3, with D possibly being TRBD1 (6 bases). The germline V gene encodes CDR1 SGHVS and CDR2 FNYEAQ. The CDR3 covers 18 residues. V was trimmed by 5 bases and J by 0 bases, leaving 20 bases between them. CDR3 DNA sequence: TGTGCCAGCAGCCCACTGGCCCGGGACACCCGCTCTGGAAACACCATATATTTT. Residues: CASSPLARDTRSGNTIYF.

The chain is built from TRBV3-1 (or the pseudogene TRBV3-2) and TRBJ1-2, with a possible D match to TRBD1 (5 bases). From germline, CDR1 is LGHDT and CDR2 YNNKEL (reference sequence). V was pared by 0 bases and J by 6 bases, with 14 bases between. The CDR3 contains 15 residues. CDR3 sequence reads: CASSQDRREGHGYTF. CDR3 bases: TGTGCCAGCAGCCAAGATCGGCGGGAGGGGCATGGCTACACCTTC.

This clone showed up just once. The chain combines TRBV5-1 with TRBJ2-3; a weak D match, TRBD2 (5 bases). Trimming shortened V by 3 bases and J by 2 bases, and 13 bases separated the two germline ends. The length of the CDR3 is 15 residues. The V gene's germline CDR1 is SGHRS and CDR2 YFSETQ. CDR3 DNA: TGCGCCAGCAGCTCAATACGGGGAACCACAGATACGCAGTATTTT. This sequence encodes CASSSIRGTTDTQYF.

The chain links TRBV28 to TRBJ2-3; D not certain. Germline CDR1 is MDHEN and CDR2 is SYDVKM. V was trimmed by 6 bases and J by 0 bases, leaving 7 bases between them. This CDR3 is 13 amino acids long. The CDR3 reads CASRPISTDTQYF. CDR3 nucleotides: TGTGCCAGCAGACCAATAAGCACAGATACGCAGTATTTT.

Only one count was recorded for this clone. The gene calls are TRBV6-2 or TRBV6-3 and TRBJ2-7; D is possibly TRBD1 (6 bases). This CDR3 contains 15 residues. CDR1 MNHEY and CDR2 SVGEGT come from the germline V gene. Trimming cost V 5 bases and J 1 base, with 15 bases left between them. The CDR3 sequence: CASSRSRDISYEQYF. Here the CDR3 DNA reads TGTGCCAGCAGTCGATCTAGGGACATTTCCTACGAGCAGTACTTC.

The CDR3 coding sequence is TGTGCCAGCAGCCACGGGACGGAGGATGGCTACACCTTC. This translates into CASSHGTEDGYTF. The genes are TRBV5-4 and TRBJ1-2, with D perhaps matching TRBD1 (5 bases). The germline V gene encodes CDR1 SGHNT and CDR2 YYREEE (reference sequence). V was cut by 4 bases and J by 6 bases, with 13 bases left in between. The CDR3 sequence is 13 residues long.

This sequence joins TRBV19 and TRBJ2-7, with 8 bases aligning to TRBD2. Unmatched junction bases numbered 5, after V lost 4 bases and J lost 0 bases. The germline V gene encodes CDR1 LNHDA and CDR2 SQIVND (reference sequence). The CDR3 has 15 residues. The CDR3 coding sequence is TGTGCCAGTAGTAAGGTAGCGGGGCACTCCTACGAGCAGTACTTC. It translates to CASSKVAGHSYEQYF.

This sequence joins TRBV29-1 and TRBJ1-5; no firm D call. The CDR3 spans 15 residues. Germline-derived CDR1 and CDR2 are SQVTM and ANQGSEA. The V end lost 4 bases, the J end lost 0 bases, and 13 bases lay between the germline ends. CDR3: CSVVVGSNSNQPQHF. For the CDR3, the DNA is TGCAGCGTTGTCGTGGGGTCAAATAGCAATCAGCCCCAGCATTTT.

This CDR3 is CASSSRDTDFGYTF. In nucleotides, the CDR3 is TGTGCCAGCAGTTCTCGGGACACGGACTTTGGCTACACCTTC. V usage is TRBV7-9 and J usage is TRBJ1-2; the D gene is possibly TRBD1 (6 bases). V shed 6 bases and J shed 7 bases, with 18 bases lying between them. The CDR3 covers 14 residues. Germline V gene sequence: CDR1 SEHNR, CDR2 FQNEAQ (reference sequence).

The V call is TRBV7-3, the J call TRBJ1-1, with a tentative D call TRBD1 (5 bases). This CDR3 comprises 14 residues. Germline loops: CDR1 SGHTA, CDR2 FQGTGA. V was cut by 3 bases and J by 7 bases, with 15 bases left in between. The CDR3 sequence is CASSFQGYGGEAFF. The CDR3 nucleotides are TGTGCCAGCAGCTTTCAGGGCTATGGGGGTGAAGCTTTCTTT.

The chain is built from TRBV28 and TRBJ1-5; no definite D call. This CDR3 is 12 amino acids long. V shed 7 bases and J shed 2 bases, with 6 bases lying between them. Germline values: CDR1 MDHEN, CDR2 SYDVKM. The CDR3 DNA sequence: TGTGCCAGCACATCAGGCAATCAGCCCCAGCATTTT. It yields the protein CASTSGNQPQHF.

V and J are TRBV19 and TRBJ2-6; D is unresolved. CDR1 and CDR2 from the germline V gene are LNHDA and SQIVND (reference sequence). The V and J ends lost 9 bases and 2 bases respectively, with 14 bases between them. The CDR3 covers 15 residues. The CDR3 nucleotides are TGTGCCAGCCTAGTGGGCCCTCCTGGGGCCAACGTCCTGACTTTC. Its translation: CASLVGPPGANVLTF.

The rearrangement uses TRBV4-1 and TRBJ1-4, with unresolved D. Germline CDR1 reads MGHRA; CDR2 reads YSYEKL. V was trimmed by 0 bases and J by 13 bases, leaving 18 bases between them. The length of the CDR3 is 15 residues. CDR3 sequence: CASSQDLGEWSGLFF. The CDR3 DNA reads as TGCGCCAGCAGCCAAGATCTGGGTGAGTGGAGTGGACTGTTTTTT.

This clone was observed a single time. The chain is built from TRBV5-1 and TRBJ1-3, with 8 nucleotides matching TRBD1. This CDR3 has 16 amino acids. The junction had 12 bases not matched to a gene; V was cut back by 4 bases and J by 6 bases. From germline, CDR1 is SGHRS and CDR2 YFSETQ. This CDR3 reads CASSPGDGQGANTIYF. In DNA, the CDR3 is TGCGCCAGCAGCCCTGGAGACGGTCAGGGGGCAAACACCATATATTTT.

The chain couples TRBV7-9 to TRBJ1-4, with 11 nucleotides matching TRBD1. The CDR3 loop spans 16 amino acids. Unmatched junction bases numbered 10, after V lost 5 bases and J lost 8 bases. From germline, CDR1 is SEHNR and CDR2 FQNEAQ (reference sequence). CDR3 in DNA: TGTGCCAGCAGCCTGGTTGGACGGACAGGGGGCGAAAAACTGTTTTTT. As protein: CASSLVGRTGGEKLFF.

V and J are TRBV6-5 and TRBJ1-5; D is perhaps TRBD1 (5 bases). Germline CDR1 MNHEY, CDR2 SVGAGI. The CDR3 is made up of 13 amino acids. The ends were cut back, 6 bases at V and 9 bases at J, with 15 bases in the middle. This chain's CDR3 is CASRGGASGPQHF. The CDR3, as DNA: TGTGCCAGCAGGGGAGGGGCCTCGGGGCCCCAGCATTTT.

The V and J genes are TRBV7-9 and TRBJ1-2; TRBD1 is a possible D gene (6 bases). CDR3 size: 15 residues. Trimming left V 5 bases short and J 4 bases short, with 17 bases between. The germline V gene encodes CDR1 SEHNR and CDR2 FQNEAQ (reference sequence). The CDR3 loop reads CASSPSEDSRYGYTF. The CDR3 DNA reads TGTGCCAGCAGCCCCTCAGAGGACAGTCGCTATGGCTACACCTTC.

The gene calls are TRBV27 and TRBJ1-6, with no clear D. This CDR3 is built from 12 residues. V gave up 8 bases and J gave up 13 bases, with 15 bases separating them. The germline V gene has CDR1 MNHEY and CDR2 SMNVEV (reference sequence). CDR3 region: CASGPEGLPLHF. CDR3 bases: TGTGCCAGCGGTCCGGAGGGCTTGCCCCTCCACTTT.

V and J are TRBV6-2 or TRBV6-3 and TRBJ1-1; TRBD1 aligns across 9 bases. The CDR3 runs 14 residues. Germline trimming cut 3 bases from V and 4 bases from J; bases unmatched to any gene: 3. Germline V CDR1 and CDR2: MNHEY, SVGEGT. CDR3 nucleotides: TGTGCCAGCAGTTATACACAGGGGGCCACTGAAGCTTTCTTT. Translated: CASSYTQGATEAFF.

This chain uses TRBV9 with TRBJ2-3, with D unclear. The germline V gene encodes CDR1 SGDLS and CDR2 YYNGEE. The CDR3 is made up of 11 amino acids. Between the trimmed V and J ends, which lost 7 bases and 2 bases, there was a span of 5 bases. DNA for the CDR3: TGTGCCAGCGGGGACACAGATACGCAGTATTTT. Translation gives CASGDTDTQYF.

The CDR3 sequence: CASSAHPGPNTEAFF. The CDR3 bases are TGTGCCAGCAGCGCCCACCCGGGGCCGAACACTGAAGCTTTCTTT. V gene TRBV7-2 combines with J gene TRBJ1-1, with a tentative D call TRBD1 (5 bases). Between the trimmed V and J ends, which lost 5 bases and 1 base, there was a span of 14 bases. This CDR3 has 15 residues. CDR1 is SGHTA, CDR2 FQGNSA, per germline.

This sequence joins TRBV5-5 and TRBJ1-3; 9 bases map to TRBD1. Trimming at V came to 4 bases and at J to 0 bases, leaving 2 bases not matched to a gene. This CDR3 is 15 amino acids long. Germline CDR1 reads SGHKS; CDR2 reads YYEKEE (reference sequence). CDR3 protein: CASSPTGGSGNTIYF. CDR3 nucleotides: TGTGCCAGCAGCCCGACAGGGGGCTCTGGAAACACCATATATTTT. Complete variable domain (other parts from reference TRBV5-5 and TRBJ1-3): DAGVTQSPTHLIKTRGQQVTLRCSPISGHKSVSWYQQVLGQGPQFIFQYYEKEERGRGNFPDRFSARQFPNYSSELNVNALLLGDSALYLCASSPTGGSGNTIYFGEGSWLTVV.

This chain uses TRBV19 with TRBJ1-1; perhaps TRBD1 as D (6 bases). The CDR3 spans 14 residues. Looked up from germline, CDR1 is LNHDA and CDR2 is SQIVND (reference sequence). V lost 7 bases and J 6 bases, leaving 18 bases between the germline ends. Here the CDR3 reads CASNREQGVAEAFF. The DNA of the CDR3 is TGTGCCAGTAACCGCGAACAGGGAGTCGCTGAAGCTTTCTTT.

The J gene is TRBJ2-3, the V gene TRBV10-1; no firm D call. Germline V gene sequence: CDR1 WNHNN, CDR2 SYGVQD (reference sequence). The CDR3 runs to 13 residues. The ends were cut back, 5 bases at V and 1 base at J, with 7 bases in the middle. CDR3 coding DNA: TGCGCCAGCAGTCGCCGTCGCACAGATACGCAGTATTTT. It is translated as CASSRRRTDTQYF.

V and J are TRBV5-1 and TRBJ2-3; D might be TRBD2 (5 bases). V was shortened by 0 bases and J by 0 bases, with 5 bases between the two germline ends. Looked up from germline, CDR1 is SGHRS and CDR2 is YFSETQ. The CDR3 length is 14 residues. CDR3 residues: CASSLGRSTDTQYF. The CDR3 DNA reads TGCGCCAGCAGCTTGGGGAGGAGCACAGATACGCAGTATTTT.

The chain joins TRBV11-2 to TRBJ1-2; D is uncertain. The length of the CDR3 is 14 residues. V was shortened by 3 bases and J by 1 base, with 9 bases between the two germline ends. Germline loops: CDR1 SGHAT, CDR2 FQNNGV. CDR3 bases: TGTGCCAGCAGCTTTCCCGGGTTTAACTATGGCTACACCTTC. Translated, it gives CASSFPGFNYGYTF.